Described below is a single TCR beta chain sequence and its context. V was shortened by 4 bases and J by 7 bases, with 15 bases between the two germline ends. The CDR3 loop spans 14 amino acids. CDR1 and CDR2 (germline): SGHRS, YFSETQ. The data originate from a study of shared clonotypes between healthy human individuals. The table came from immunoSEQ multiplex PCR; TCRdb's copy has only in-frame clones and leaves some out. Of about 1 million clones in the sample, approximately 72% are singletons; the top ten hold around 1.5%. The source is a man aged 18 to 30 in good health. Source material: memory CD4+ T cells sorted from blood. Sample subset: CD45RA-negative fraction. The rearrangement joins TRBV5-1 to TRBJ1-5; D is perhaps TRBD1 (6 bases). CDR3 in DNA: TGCGCCAGCAGCCTGGGGGGGCGACAGCAGCCCCAGCATTTT. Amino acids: CASSLGGRQQPQHF. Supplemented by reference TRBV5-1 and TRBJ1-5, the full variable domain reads KAGVTQTPRYLIKTRGQQVTLSCSPISGHRSVSWYQQTPGQGLQFLFEYFSETQRNKGNFPGRFSGRQFSNSRSEMNVSTLELGDSALYLCASSLGGRQQPQHFGDGTRLSIL.